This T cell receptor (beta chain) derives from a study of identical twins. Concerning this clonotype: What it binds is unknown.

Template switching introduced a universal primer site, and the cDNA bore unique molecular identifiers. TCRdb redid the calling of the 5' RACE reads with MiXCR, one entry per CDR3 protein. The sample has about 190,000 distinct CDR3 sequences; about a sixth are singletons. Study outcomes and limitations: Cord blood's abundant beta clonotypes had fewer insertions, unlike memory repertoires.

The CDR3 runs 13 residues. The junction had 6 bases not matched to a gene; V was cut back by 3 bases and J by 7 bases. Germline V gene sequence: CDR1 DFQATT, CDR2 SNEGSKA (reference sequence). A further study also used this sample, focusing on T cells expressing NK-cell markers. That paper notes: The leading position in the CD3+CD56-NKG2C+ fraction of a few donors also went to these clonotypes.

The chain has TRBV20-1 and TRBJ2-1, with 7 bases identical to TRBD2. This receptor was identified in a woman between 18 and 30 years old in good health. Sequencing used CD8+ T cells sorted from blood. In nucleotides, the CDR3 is TGCAGTGCTAGGGGAGGGGAGATGAATGAGCAGTTCTTC. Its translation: CSARGGEMNEQFF.